The 10 T cell receptor beta chains listed next were all sequenced from one sample in a study of cytomegalovirus exposure and HLA in healthy donors. The PCR ran on 60 Vbeta and 13 Jbeta primers. Repertoires were generated with immunoSEQ multiplex PCR, while TCRdb's copy carries only in-frame clones and drops some. This table has around 100,000 clones, around 80% appearing once. Sequencing was carried out using PBMCs. The receptors stem from a male donor in good health and CMV-seropositive.

The V and J genes are TRBV9 and TRBJ2-7; 10 bases match TRBD2. CDR3 length: 14 amino acids. V was pared by 4 bases and J by 3 bases, with 4 bases of the junction left unmatched. Looked up from germline, CDR1 is SGDLS and CDR2 is YYNGEE. DNA of the CDR3: TGTGCCAGCAGCCCCCGGACTAGCGGCTACGAGCAGTACTTC. Translation: CASSPRTSGYEQYF.

This clone was recorded only once. This chain joins TRBV30 and TRBJ1-4; no definite D call. Germline V lookup: CDR1 GTSNPN, CDR2 SVGIG (reference sequence). Between the trimmed V and J ends, which lost 0 bases and 8 bases, there was a span of 7 bases. This CDR3 spans 12 amino acids. The CDR3 bases are TGTGCCTGGAGTGTACTAGGGGAAAAACTGTTTTTT. Amino acids: CAWSVLGEKLFF.

The chain is built from TRBV30 and TRBJ2-2; D unresolved. Trimming pared 4 bases from V and 5 bases from J, leaving 8 bases between. Germline loops: CDR1 GTSNPN, CDR2 SVGIG (reference sequence). The CDR3 loop spans 12 amino acids. Here the CDR3 reads CAWTGPTGELFF. In DNA form, the CDR3 reads TGTGCCTGGACAGGCCCGACCGGGGAGCTGTTTTTT.

The chain employs TRBV27 and TRBJ2-7; 7 bases line up with TRBD1. The CDR3 totals 15 residues. V was clipped by 6 bases and J by 4 bases; unmatched bases: 12. CDR1 and CDR2 (germline): MNHEY, SMNVEV (reference sequence). The CDR3 nucleotides are TGTGCCAGCAGGGTACAGGGGACCCAGATATACGAGCAGTACTTC. Residues: CASRVQGTQIYEQYF.

The chain recombines TRBV5-1 with TRBJ2-1; TRBD1 is a possible D gene (6 bases). Germline CDR1 SGHRS, CDR2 YFSETQ. The CDR3 runs 14 residues. V was shortened by 4 bases and J by 2 bases, with 10 bases between the two germline ends. CDR3 DNA sequence: TGCGCCAGCAGCACAGGACAGACCTACAATGAGCAGTTCTTC. It yields the protein CASSTGQTYNEQFF.

This clone was counted between two and nine times. The chain has TRBV7-9 and TRBJ2-1; 10 bases agree with TRBD2. CDR3 size: 16 residues. V shed 3 bases and J 8 bases; nucleotides not matched to a gene: 10. Germline CDR1 reads SEHNR; CDR2 reads FQNEAQ (reference sequence). The CDR3 DNA reads TGTGCCAGCAGCTTGTGGACTAGCGGAACGCCCGATGAGCAGTTCTTC. This translates into CASSLWTSGTPDEQFF.

The chain has TRBV7-9 and TRBJ2-1; 11 nucleotides align to TRBD2. Trimming cost V 5 bases and J 10 bases; bases outside gene matches: 10. Germline CDR1 reads SEHNR; CDR2 reads FQNEAQ (reference sequence). The CDR3 runs 15 residues. The CDR3 loop reads CASSAPGTSGLEQFF. The CDR3 DNA follows: TGTGCCAGCAGCGCCCCCGGGACTAGCGGTTTGGAGCAGTTCTTC.

This chain connects TRBV28 to TRBJ1-2, with a weak D call TRBD1 (6 bases). From germline, CDR1 is MDHEN and CDR2 SYDVKM. The CDR3 sequence is 15 residues long. The V and J ends lost 5 bases and 2 bases respectively, with 15 bases between them. The DNA for the CDR3 is TGTGCCAGCAGTCTAGATCGGGACACGAACTATGGCTACACCTTC. This translates into CASSLDRDTNYGYTF.

The chain couples TRBV10-3 to TRBJ1-2, with D tentatively TRBD1 (5 bases). There are 14 residues in the CDR3. The V end lost 3 bases, the J end lost 4 bases, and 12 bases lay between the germline ends. In germline, CDR1 is ENHRY, CDR2 SYGVKD. CDR3 in amino acids: CAISDLRGSYGYTF. The CDR3 nucleotides read TGTGCCATCAGTGACTTAAGGGGCAGCTATGGCTACACCTTC.

The V call is TRBV18, the J call TRBJ1-3; unclear D gene. V dropped 8 bases and J dropped 0 bases, with 11 bases sitting between them. The germline V gene encodes CDR1 KGHSH and CDR2 LQKENI. The CDR3 contains 14 residues. CDR3 DNA: TGTGCCAGCCGAGTTCCGAACTCTGGAAACACCATATATTTT. This encodes CASRVPNSGNTIYF.